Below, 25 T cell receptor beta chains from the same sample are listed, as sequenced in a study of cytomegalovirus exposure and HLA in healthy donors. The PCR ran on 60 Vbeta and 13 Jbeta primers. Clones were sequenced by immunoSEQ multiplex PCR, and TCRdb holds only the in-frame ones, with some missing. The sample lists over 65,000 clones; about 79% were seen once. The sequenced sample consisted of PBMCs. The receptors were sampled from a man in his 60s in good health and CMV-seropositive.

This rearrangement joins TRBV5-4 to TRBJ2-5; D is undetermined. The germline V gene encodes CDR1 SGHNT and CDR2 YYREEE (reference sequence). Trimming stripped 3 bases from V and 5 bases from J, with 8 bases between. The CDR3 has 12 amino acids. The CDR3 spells CASSSPFETQYF. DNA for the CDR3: TGTGCCAGCAGCTCCCCGTTTGAGACCCAGTACTTC. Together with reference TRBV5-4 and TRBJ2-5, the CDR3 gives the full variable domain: ETGVTQSPTHLIKTRGQQVTLRCSSQSGHNTVSWYQQALGQGPQFIFQYYREEENGRGNFPPRFSGLQFPNYSSELNVNALELDDSALYLCASSSPFETQYFGPGTRLLVL.

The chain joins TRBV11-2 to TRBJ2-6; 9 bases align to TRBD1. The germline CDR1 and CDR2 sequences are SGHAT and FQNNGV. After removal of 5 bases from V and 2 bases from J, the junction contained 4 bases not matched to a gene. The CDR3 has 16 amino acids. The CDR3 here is CASSKTGGTGANVLTF. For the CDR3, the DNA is TGTGCCAGCAGCAAGACAGGGGGTACTGGGGCCAACGTCCTGACTTTC.

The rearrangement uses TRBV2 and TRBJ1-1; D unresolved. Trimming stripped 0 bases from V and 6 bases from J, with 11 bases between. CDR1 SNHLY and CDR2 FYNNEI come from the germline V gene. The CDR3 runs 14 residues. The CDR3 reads CASSEARAGSEAFF. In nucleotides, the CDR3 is TGTGCCAGCAGTGAAGCGAGGGCGGGCTCTGAAGCTTTCTTT. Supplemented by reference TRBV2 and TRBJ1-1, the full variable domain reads EPEVTQTPSHQVTQMGQEVILRCVPISNHLYFYWYRQILGQKVEFLVSFYNNEISEKSEIFDDQFSVERPDGSNFTLKIRSTKLEDSAMYFCASSEARAGSEAFFGQGTRLTVV.

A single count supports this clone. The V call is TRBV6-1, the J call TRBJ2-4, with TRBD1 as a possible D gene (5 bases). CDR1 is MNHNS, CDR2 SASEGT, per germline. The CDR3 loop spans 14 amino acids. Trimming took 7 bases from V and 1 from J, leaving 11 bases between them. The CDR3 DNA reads TGTGCCAGCAATGGTGGGGCGGCCAAAAACATTCAGTACTTC. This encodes CASNGGAAKNIQYF.

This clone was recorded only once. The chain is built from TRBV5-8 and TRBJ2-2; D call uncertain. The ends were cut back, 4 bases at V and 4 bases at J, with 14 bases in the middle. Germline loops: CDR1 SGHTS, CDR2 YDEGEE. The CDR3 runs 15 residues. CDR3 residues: CASSPLSSRTGELFF. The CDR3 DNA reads TGTGCCAGCAGCCCTCTTTCTAGTCGCACCGGGGAGCTGTTTTTT.

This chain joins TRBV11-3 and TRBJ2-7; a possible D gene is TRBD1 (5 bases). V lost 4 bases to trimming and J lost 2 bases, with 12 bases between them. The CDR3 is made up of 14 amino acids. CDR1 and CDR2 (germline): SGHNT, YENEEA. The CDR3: CASSYRRGAYEQYF. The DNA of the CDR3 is TGTGCCAGCAGCTACCGTAGGGGCGCCTACGAGCAGTACTTC.

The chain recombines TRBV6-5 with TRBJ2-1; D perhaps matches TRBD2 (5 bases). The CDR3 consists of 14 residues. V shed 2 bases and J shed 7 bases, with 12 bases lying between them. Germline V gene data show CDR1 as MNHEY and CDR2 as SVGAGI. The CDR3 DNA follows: TGTGCCAGCAGTTACCCTCGGCGGAGGAATGAGCAGTTCTTC. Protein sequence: CASSYPRRRNEQFF.

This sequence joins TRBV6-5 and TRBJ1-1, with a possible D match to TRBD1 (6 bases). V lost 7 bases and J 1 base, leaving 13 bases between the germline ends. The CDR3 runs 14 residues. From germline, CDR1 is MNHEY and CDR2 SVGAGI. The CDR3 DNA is TGTGCCAGCATCTCAAGGGGGTGGAACACTGAAGCTTTCTTT. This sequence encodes CASISRGWNTEAFF.

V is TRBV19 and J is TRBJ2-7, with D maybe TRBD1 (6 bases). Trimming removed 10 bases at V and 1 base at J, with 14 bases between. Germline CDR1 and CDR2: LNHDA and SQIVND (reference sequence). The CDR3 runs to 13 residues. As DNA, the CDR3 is TGTGCCACCCGGGACATACGATCCTACGAGCAGTACTTC. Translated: CATRDIRSYEQYF.

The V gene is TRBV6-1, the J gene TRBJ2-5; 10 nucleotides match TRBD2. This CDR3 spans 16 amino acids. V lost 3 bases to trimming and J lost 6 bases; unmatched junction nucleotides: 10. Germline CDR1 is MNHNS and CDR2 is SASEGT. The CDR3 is CASSERAGGWWKTQYF. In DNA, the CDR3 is TGTGCCAGCAGTGAGCGAGCGGGGGGGTGGTGGAAGACCCAGTACTTC.

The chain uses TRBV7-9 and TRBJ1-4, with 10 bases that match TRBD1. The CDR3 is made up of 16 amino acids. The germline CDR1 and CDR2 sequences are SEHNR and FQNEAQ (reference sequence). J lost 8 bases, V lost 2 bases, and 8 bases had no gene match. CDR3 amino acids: CASSLKGGTGAEKLFF. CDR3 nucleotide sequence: TGTGCCAGCAGCTTAAAGGGAGGGACAGGGGCGGAAAAACTGTTTTTT.

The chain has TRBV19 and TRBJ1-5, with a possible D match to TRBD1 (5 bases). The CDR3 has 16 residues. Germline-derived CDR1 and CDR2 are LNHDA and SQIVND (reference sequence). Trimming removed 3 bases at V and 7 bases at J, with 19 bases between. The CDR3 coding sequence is TGTGCCAGTAGTATTCCCGGGACTATGGGGGTACAGCCCCAGCATTTT. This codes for CASSIPGTMGVQPQHF. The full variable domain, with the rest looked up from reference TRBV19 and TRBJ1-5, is DGGITQSPKYLFRKEGQNVTLSCEQNLNHDAMYWYRQDPGQGLRLIYYSQIVNDFQKGDIAEGYSVSREKKESFPLTVTSAQKNPTAFYLCASSIPGTMGVQPQHFGDGTRLSIL.

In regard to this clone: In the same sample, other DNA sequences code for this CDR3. The CDR3 here is CSVDGQGTGELFF. The CDR3 DNA is TGCAGCGTTGACGGACAGGGGACCGGGGAGCTGTTTTTT. The chain carries TRBV29-1 and TRBJ2-2; 9 bases are shared with TRBD1. The CDR3 sequence is 13 residues long. Germline V gene data show CDR1 as SQVTM and CDR2 as ANQGSEA. V shed 3 bases, J shed 5 bases, and the junction held 1 base outside the gene matches.

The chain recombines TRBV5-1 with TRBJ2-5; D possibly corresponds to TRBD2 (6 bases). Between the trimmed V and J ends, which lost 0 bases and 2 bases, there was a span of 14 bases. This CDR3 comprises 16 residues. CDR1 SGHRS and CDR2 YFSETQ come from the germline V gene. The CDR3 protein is CASSLDGTPRQETQYF. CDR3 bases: TGCGCCAGCAGCTTGGATGGGACTCCACGTCAAGAGACCCAGTACTTC.

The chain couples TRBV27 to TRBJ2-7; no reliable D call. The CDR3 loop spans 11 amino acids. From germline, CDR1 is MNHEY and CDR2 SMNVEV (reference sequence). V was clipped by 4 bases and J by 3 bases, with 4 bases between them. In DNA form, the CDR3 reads TGTGCCAGCAGTTCCAGCTACGAGCAGTACTTC. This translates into CASSSSYEQYF.

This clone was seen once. The CDR3 sequence: CASSYLGGRFDEQYF. The DNA of the CDR3 is TGTGCCAGCAGTTACCTCGGAGGGAGGTTCGACGAGCAGTACTTC. This chain connects TRBV6-6 to TRBJ2-7; perhaps TRBD2 as D (6 bases). Trimming shortened V by 2 bases and J by 5 bases, and 16 bases separated the two germline ends. The CDR3 length is 15 residues. CDR1 is MNHNY, CDR2 SVGAGI, per germline (reference sequence).

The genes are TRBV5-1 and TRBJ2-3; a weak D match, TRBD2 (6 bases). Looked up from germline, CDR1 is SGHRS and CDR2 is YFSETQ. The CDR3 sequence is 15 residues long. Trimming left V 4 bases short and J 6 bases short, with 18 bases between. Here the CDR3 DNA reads TGCGCCAGCAGCCGCGGGGATGGGAAGGACGATACGCAGTATTTT. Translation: CASSRGDGKDDTQYF.

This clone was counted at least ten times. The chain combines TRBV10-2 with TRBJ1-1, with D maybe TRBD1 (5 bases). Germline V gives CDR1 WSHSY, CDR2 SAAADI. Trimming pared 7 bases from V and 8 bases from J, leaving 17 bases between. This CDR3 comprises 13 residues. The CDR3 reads CASTDGGVVEAFF. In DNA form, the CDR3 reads TGCGCCAGCACGGACGGGGGGGTCGTGGAAGCTTTCTTT.

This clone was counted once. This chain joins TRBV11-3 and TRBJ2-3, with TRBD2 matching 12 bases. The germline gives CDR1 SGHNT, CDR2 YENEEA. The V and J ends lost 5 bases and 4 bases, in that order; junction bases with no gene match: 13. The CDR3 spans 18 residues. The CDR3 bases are TGTGCCAGCAGCCCCCCGACCAGACTAGCGGGAGTACCAGATACGCAGTATTTT. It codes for CASSPPTRLAGVPDTQYF.

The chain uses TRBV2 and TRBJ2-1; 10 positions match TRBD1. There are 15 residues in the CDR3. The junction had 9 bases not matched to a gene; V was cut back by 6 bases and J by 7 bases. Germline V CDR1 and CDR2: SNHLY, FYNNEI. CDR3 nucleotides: TGTGCCAGCAGGAGTCCCGGGACAGGGGAGAATGAGCAGTTCTTC. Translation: CASRSPGTGENEQFF.

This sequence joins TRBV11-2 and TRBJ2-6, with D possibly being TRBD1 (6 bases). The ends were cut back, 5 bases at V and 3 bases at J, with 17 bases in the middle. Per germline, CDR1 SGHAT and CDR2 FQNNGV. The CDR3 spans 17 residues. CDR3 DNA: TGTGCCAGCAGCAATTATTTACAGGGTGGTGGGGCCAACGTCCTGACTTTC. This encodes CASSNYLQGGGANVLTF.

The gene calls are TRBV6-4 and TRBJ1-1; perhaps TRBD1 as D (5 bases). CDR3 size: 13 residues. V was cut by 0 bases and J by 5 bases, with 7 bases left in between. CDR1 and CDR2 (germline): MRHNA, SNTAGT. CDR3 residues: CASSDSRGTEAFF. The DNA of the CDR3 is TGTGCCAGCAGTGACTCTAGGGGAACTGAAGCTTTCTTT.

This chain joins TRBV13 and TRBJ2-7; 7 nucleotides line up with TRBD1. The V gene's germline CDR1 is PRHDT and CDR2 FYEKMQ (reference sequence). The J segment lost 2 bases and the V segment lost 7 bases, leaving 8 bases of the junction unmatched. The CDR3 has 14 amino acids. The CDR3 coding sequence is TGTGCCAGCAACCGAAGGGGGCCCACCTACGAGCAGTACTTC. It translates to CASNRRGPTYEQYF.

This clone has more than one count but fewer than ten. Here the CDR3 reads CATKGPGHNEQFF. The CDR3 nucleotides read TGTGCCACTAAGGGGCCAGGCCACAATGAGCAGTTCTTC. The J gene is TRBJ2-1, the V gene TRBV27; TRBD1 might be the D (5 bases). Germline V lookup: CDR1 MNHEY, CDR2 SMNVEV (reference sequence). CDR3 length: 13 residues. V lost 10 bases to trimming and J lost 5 bases, with 15 bases between them.

In DNA, the CDR3 is TGCGCCAGCAGCCACGCTCAGGGGTTCCCGCAAGAGACCCAGTACTTC. It is translated as CASSHAQGFPQETQYF. The chain is built from TRBV4-1 and TRBJ2-5; D might be TRBD1 (6 bases). The CDR3 consists of 16 residues. V was clipped by 3 bases and J by 2 bases, with 16 bases between them. The germline CDR1 and CDR2 sequences are MGHRA and YSYEKL.